The T cell receptor beta chain described here comes from a study of cytomegalovirus exposure and HLA in healthy donors. Germline CDR1 MDHEN, CDR2 SYDVKM. CDR3 size: 19 residues. V lost 5 bases, J lost 1 base, and 13 bases stayed unmatched. The study ran its PCR with 60 Vbeta and 13 Jbeta primers. Sequenced by immunoSEQ multiplex PCR; TCRdb stores in-frame clones only, minus some. Among about 160,000 clones listed, more than 75% were seen once. Notes on the study in general: There were some public TCRs occurring in many donors, but most TCR sequences were rare.

Regarding this clone: Its antigen is currently unknown.

Sequencing input: PBMCs. The TCR was taken from a girl aged 5 to 17 in good health and CMV-seropositive. The chain is built from TRBV28 and TRBJ1-4; 10 positions match TRBD1. The chain's CDR3 is CASSPSPGTGVGTNEKLFF. Here the CDR3 DNA reads TGTGCCAGCAGTCCCTCCCCCGGGACAGGGGTGGGAACTAATGAAAAACTGTTTTTT.